The 18 T cell receptor beta chains reported below all come from one sample, sequenced in a study of OX40 agonist ivuxolimab in advanced cancers. TCRdb keeps only in-frame clones here, not all; method: immunoSEQ multiplex PCR. The table lists approximately 50,000 clones, around 88% of them singletons, with 0.6% to 0.7% in the top ten. The specimen was CD4+ or CD8+ T cells sorted from blood, collected in a trial of the OX40 agonist ivuxolimab. The receptor set was obtained from an adult with an advanced solid tumor such as melanoma, head and neck, liver or kidney cancer.

This rearrangement joins TRBV7-5 to TRBJ2-7; the table's D gene call, TRBD2, was not cross checked with the DNA. TRBV7-5 counts as a pseudogene. This CDR3 is built from 16 residues. Here the CDR3 reads CARSLFVLREGYEQYF. The CDR3 DNA reads TGTGCCAGAAGCTTATTCGTGTTGCGGGAGGGCTACGAGCAGTACTTC.

Only one count was recorded for this clone. J is TRBJ1-2 and V is TRBV27; D gene unclear. The V end was cut by 2 bases, the J end by 5 bases, with 12 bases between. The CDR3 is made up of 14 amino acids. CDR1 is MNHEY, CDR2 SMNVEV, per germline (reference sequence). The CDR3 DNA reads as TGTGCCAGCAGTTTAAGTCCCGGAGGTTATGGCTACACCTTC. Residues: CASSLSPGGYGYTF.

As concerns this clone: An end of the junction does not agree with germline; a read error may underlie this. The V and J genes are TRBV5-1 and TRBJ2-5; maybe TRBD1 (6 bases). This CDR3 spans 15 amino acids. Germline CDR1 is SGHRS and CDR2 is YFSETQ. Here the CDR3 DNA reads TGCGCCAGCAGCTCATATGGGACACCCCAAGGGACCCAGTACTTC. It translates to CASSSYGTPQGTQYF.

The chain employs TRBV14 and TRBJ1-1; D is ambiguous. The germline CDR1 and CDR2 sequences are SGHDN and FVKESK. The CDR3 contains 15 residues. V was clipped by 1 base and J by 7 bases, with 16 bases between them. CDR3 DNA: TGTGCCAGCAGCCAAGGTCCATTCACCACCTATGAAGCTTTCTTT. It specifies CASSQGPFTTYEAFF.

The J gene is TRBJ2-1, the V gene TRBV7-8; TRBD2 matches at 11 bases. From germline, CDR1 is SGHVS and CDR2 FQNEAQ. V trimming: 2 bases; J trimming: 3 bases; junction bases outside the gene matches: 6. This CDR3 is built from 17 residues. CDR3 nucleotides: TGTGCCAGCAGCTTAAGGTTTAGCGGGAGGGGCTACAATGAGCAGTTCTTC. It specifies CASSLRFSGRGYNEQFF. Looking up the rest from reference TRBV7-8 and TRBJ2-1 gives the full variable domain: GAGVSQSPRYKVAKRGQDVALRCDPISGHVSLFWYQQALGQGPEFLTYFQNEAQLDKSGLPSDRFFAERPEGSVSTLKIQRTQQEDSAVYLCASSLRFSGRGYNEQFFGPGTRLTVL.

V gene TRBV7-3 combines with J gene TRBJ2-7; 7 bases fit TRBD1. V shed 5 bases and J 3 bases; nucleotides not matched to a gene: 10. The CDR3 totals 15 residues. From germline, CDR1 is SGHTA and CDR2 FQGTGA. This CDR3 is CASSLYQTGIYEQYF. As DNA, the CDR3 is TGTGCCAGCAGCCTATACCAGACAGGGATCTACGAGCAGTACTTC.

The V gene is TRBV4-2, the J gene TRBJ2-2; 12 bases match TRBD2. The CDR3 sequence is 17 residues long. With V trimmed by 4 bases and J by 0 bases, 3 bases remained unmatched. Germline-derived CDR1 and CDR2 are LGHNA and YNFKEQ. The CDR3 sequence: CASSPRTSGANTGELFF. CDR3 nucleotides: TGTGCCAGCAGCCCACGGACTAGCGGGGCGAACACCGGGGAGCTGTTTTTT.

This chain links TRBV28 with TRBJ2-7; D is undetermined. Germline V CDR1 and CDR2: MDHEN, SYDVKM. The CDR3 is 15 residues long. V lost 2 bases to trimming and J lost 0 bases, with 11 bases between them. The CDR3 region is CASSLPGPSSYEQYF. As DNA, the CDR3 is TGTGCCAGCAGTTTACCGGGTCCGAGCTCCTACGAGCAGTACTTC. Using reference TRBV28 and TRBJ2-7 for the parts outside the CDR3, the full variable domain is DVKVTQSSRYLVKRTGEKVFLECVQDMDHENMFWYRQDPGLGLRLIYFSYDVKMKEKGDIPEGYSVSREKKERFSLILESASTNQTSMYLCASSLPGPSSYEQYFGPGTRLTVT.

The chain has TRBV6-5 and TRBJ2-3, with D possibly being TRBD1 or TRBD2 (6 bases each). The ends were cut back, 5 bases at V and 4 bases at J, with 13 bases in the middle. The CDR3 runs to 14 residues. The germline V gene encodes CDR1 MNHEY and CDR2 SVGAGI. CDR3 nucleotides: TGTGCCAGCAGTCAAGTGGGGGGCCCAGATACGCAGTATTTT. Amino acids: CASSQVGGPDTQYF.

The chain links TRBV19 to TRBJ2-3; TRBD2 agrees at 12 bases. CDR1 LNHDA and CDR2 SQIVND come from the germline V gene (reference sequence). Trimming took 4 bases from V and 6 from J; bases not matched to a gene: 2. The CDR3 is 14 residues long. The CDR3 coding sequence is TGTGCCAGTAGTACTAGCGGGAGGGGTGATACGCAGTATTTT. It is translated as CASSTSGRGDTQYF.

About this clone itself: Compared with germline, one end of the junction differs, possibly owing to a read error. This rearrangement joins TRBV7-6 to TRBJ2-5, with 9 bases lining up with TRBD2. The CDR3 is made up of 14 amino acids. The germline gives CDR1 SGHVS, CDR2 FNYEAQ. CDR3 protein: CATSLAGPWETQYF. For the CDR3, the DNA is TGTGCCACCAGCCTAGCGGGGCCCTGGGAGACCCAGTACTTC.

V is TRBV23-1 and J is TRBJ1-4, with D uncertain. TRBV23-1 is known as an ORF, though its function is uncertain. V was shortened by 2 bases and J by 1 base, with 5 bases between the two germline ends. This CDR3 is built from 14 residues. CDR3 amino acids: CASSQGETNEKLFF. DNA of the CDR3: TGCGCCAGCAGTCAAGGGGAAACTAATGAAAAACTGTTTTTT.

The rearrangement links TRBV5-8 to TRBJ2-7; D is uncertain. Germline V gene sequence: CDR1 SGHTS, CDR2 YDEGEE. V lost 1 base and J lost 7, with 6 bases in between. CDR3 length: 11 residues. CDR3 amino acids: CASSLLREQYF. CDR3 DNA sequence: TGTGCCAGCAGCTTGTTACGGGAGCAGTACTTC.

This rearrangement joins TRBV11-3 to TRBJ2-7; TRBD1 is a possible D gene (5 bases). Trimming stripped 6 bases from V and 6 bases from J, with 18 bases between. Germline lookup yields CDR1 SGHNT and CDR2 YENEEA. The CDR3 loop spans 14 amino acids. The CDR3 protein is CASSAGGGAPEQYF. The CDR3 bases are TGTGCCAGCAGTGCAGGTGGTGGGGCCCCCGAGCAGTACTTC.

V gene TRBV5-1 combines with J gene TRBJ1-2; possibly TRBD1 for D (5 bases). V lost 7 bases and J lost 1, with 11 bases in between. CDR1 and CDR2 (germline): SGHRS, YFSETQ. This CDR3 region has 13 residues. The CDR3 loop reads CASGTGINYGYTF. In DNA, the CDR3 is TGCGCCAGCGGGACGGGGATTAACTATGGCTACACCTTC.

This clone has a single count. J is TRBJ1-2 and V is TRBV25-1; tentative D call: TRBD1 (5 bases). The CDR3 is 16 residues long. Trimming removed 1 base at V and 2 bases at J, with 14 bases between. CDR1 and CDR2 (germline): MGHDK, SYGVNS. CDR3 loop: CASSESGGNSNYGYTF. The DNA of the CDR3 is TGTGCCAGCAGTGAATCTGGGGGTAACTCAAACTATGGCTACACCTTC.

The chain couples TRBV5-6 to TRBJ2-3, with 12 bases aligning to TRBD2. The CDR3 extends over 18 amino acids. From germline, CDR1 is SGHDT and CDR2 YYEEEE. Trimming at V came to 4 bases and at J to 0 bases, leaving 9 bases not matched to a gene. CDR3 loop: CASSPLGLAGRSTDTQYF. CDR3 bases: TGTGCCAGCAGCCCCTTGGGACTAGCGGGCCGTAGCACAGATACGCAGTATTTT.

This chain connects TRBV5-6 to TRBJ2-7; 11 bases agree with TRBD1. Germline V gives CDR1 SGHDT, CDR2 YYEEEE. Unmatched junction bases numbered 14, after V lost 5 bases and J lost 4 bases. The CDR3 runs to 17 residues. The CDR3 DNA is TGTGCCAGCAGTTTTACGCCAAGTGGGACAGGGGGTTACGAGCAGTACTTC. This translates into CASSFTPSGTGGYEQYF.